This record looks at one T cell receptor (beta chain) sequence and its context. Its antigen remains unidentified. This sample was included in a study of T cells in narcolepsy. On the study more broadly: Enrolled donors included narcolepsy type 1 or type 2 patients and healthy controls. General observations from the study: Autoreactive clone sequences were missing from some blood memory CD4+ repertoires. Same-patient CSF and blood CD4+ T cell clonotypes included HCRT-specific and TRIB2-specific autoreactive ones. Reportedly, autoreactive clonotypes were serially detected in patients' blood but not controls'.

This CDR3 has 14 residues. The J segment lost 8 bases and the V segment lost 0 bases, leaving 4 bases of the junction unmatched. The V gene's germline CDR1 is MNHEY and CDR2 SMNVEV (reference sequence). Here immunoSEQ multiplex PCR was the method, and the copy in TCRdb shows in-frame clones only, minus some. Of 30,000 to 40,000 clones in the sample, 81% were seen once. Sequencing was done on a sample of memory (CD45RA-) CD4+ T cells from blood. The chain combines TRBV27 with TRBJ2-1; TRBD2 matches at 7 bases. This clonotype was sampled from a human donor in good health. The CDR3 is CASSLSPGGDEQFF. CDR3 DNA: TGTGCCAGCAGTTTATCGCCGGGGGGAGATGAGCAGTTCTTC.